The rows below give T cell receptor beta chains drawn from one sample of a study of blood T cell repertoires in COVID-19. Sequencing was performed with immunoSEQ multiplex PCR; in TCRdb, only in-frame clones are kept and a portion is missing. This sample yields about 250,000 clones, of which 80% to 90% are seen a single time; over 1.1% belongs to the top ten. Material for sequencing was peripheral blood. These receptors were collected from a man at least 80 years old with acute or convalescent COVID-19. Each CDR3 is given without its conserved first and last residue.

ASRSVDGTGRGYT	TRBV7-9
ASSRQTGYKNTEAF	TRBV7-2
AISERGGAYNEQF	TRBV10-3
ASSPSGIYNEQF	TRBV11-2
ASSEWGRGIAGELF	TRBV6-1
ASSPQTGGHGYT	TRBV5-1
ASSYRLAGVTDTQY	TRBV7-6
ASSYRPDRTDTIY	TRBV6-2/TRBV6-3
ASSEARGNL	TRBV6-1
ASSLVAGGYNEQF	TRBV7-2
ASSPGLAGGVTGELF	TRBV7-6
ASTRTYNSPLH	TRBV12-3/TRBV12-4
ASSQGATGTSEGHEQF	TRBV3-1/TRBV3-2
ARSLMVGRPGSYEQY	TRBV5-3
ASSPDAGSYNSPLH	TRBV7-2
ASSGQADSNQPQH	TRBV19
ASSLTMNTEAF	TRBV19
ASSFGQGPEQF	TRBV6-2/TRBV6-3
ASSQVAGEAGQY	TRBV4-3
AISDPSVPYEQY	TRBV10-3
ASSPARETEAF	TRBV6-6
ASSFTSGMIVQSEQF	TRBV5-1
ASSPFTGGPSETQY	TRBV18
ASSYYNEQF	TRBV5-4
ASSITPLAGQGTSYEQY	TRBV19
ASSELGFGGVKETQY	TRBV25-1
ASSPRQGNMYTQY	TRBV19
ASSPLGLADSYEQY	TRBV7-8
ASSLDGGTEQF	TRBV11-3
ASSLAGQGSSSGNTIY	TRBV5-4
ASSVEASGRVGDTQY	TRBV9
ASSQQRRGETQY	TRBV3-1/TRBV3-2
ASTRTSGTDTQY	TRBV5-4
ASSIPGQGNEQF	TRBV5-1
ASKAGSSIQY	TRBV2
ATRELKDRGRGNTIY	TRBV15
ASSLTGVEGEKLF	TRBV2
ASSGGIFYEQY	TRBV19
ASSPGQDGRNEQF	TRBV5-1
ASSGLGGITQY	TRBV4-2
ASSTPSGGYNEQF	TRBV6-6
ASTGTGGFTEAF	TRBV6-5
ASSRTGHRYSNQPQH	TRBV6-6
ASNLQTGGMEKLF	TRBV6-1
ASSYSGTGSNQPQH	TRBV6-2/TRBV6-3
ASSIEGGWLQPQH	TRBV19
SSGGQETQY	TRBV12-3/TRBV12-4
ASSFYRREKLF	TRBV6-5
ASRPTGTGSQPQH	TRBV5-5
ASSPRTGPGELF	TRBV3-1/TRBV3-2
ATSRALTGGRDEQF	TRBV15
AITTSGRILHEQF	TRBV6-4
ASSQHRENYGYT	TRBV3-1/TRBV3-2